A few counts support the clone carrying this T cell receptor beta chain. Its target is unknown. The data were obtained in a study of OX40 agonist ivuxolimab in advanced cancers. About the research overall: It was ivuxolimab, an agonistic anti-OX40 (CD134) antibody, that patients were treated with. Males comprised approximately 81% of the group, whose mean age was about 62 years (range 23 to 79). Ivuxolimab, which patients received intravenously every 2 weeks, was dosed at 0.01 to 10 mg/kg.

Produced via immunoSEQ multiplex PCR; TCRdb's table is partial and in-frame only. The data show about 75,000 clones, approximately 86% seen once. The V gene's germline CDR1 is LNHDA and CDR2 SQIVND (reference sequence). The length of the CDR3 is 16 residues. After removal of 1 base from V and 5 bases from J, the junction contained 8 bases not matched to a gene. Study-wide points: Partial responders receiving 0.1-3.0 mg/kg showed among the lowest clonal expansion.

Sequenced here: CD4+ or CD8+ T cells sorted from blood, sampled in a trial of the OX40 agonist ivuxolimab. The TCR originated in an adult with an advanced solid tumor such as melanoma, head and neck, liver or kidney cancer. The V and J genes are TRBV19 and TRBJ2-5, with TRBD1 identical over 9 bases. CDR3 amino acids: CASSIAWDREYETQYF. The CDR3 nucleotides are TGTGCCAGTAGTATAGCTTGGGACAGGGAGTACGAGACCCAGTACTTC.